This entry describes one T cell receptor beta chain. What it binds is not known. The sample is drawn from a study of immune evolution from preneoplasia to lung adenocarcinoma. Generated by immunoSEQ multiplex PCR, the TCRdb table keeps only in-frame clones and is missing some. The sample records 7,400 or so clones, roughly 77% being singletons. Germline CDR1 is MNHEY and CDR2 is SVGAGI. Trimming stripped 6 bases from V and 9 bases from J, with 17 bases between. This CDR3 is 14 amino acids long. Study-wide results and limits: KRAS-mutant nodules had the highest T cell clonality. Clonality was highest in normal lung, lower in later-stage lesions apparently. From normal lung to invasive adenocarcinoma, top clone frequencies appeared to decrease.

The V call is TRBV6-5, the J call TRBJ2-2; weak D call: TRBD1 (6 bases). The sample taken for sequencing was FFPE minimally invasive lung adenocarcinoma tissue. The sequence came from a person between 65 and 80 years old with lung adenocarcinoma. The CDR3 loop reads CASSQDQGSRELFF. In nucleotides, the CDR3 is TGTGCCAGCAGCCAAGATCAGGGGAGCCGGGAGCTGTTTTTT.